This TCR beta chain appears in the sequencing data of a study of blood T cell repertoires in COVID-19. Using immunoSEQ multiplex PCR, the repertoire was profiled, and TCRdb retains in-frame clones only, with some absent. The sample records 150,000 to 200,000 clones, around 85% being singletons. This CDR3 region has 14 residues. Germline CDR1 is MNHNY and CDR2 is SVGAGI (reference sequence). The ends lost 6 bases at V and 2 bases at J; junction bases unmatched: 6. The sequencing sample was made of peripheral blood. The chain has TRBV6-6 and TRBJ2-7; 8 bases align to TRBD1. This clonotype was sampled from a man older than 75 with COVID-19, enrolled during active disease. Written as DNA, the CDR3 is TGTGCCAGCAGACATGGACAGGGCGCCTACGAGCAGTACTTC. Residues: CASRHGQGAYEQYF.